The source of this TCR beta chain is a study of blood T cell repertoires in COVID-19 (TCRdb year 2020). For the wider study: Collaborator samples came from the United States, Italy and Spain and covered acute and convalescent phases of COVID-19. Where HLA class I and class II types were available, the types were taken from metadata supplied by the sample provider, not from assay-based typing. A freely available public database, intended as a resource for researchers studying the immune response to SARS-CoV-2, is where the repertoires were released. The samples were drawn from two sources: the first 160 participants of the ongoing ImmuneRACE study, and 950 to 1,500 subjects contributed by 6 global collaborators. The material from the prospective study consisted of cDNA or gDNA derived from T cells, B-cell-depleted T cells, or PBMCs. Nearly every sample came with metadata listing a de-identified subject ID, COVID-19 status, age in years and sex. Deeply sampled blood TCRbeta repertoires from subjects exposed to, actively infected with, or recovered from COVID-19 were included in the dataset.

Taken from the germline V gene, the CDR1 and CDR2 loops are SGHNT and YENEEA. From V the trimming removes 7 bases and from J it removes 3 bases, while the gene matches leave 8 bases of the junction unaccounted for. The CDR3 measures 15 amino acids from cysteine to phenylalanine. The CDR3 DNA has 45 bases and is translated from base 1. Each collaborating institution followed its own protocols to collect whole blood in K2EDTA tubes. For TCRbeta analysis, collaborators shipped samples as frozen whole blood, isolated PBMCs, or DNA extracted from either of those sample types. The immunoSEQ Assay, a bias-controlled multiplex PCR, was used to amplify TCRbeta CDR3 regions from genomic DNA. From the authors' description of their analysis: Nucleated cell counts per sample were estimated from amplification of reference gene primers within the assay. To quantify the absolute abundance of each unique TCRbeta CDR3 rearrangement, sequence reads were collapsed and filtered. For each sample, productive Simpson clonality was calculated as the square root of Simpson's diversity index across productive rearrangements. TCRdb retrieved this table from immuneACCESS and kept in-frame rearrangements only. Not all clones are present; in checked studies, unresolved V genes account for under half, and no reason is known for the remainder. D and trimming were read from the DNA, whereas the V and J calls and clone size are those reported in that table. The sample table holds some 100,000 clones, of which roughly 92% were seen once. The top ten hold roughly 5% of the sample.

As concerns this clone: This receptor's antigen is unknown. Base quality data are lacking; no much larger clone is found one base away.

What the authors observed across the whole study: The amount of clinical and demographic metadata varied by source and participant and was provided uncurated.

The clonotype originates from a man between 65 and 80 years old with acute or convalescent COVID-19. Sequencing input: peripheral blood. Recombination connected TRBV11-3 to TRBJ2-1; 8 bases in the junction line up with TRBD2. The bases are TGTGCCAGCACCAACGGGGGGGCTTTCTACAATGAGCAGTTCTTC. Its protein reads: CASTNGGAFYNEQFF.